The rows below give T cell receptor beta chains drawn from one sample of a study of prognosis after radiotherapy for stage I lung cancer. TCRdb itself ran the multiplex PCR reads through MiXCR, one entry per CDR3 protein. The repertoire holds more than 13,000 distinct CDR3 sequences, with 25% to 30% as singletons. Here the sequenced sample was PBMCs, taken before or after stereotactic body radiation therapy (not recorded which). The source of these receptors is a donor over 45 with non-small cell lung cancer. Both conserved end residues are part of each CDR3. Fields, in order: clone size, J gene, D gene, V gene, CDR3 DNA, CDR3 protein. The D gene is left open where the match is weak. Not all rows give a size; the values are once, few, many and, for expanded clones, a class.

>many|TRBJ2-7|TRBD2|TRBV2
TGTGCCAGCAGTGAGGGTGAGGGAGGGCCGGATAAACGCTTC
CASSEGEGGPDKRF
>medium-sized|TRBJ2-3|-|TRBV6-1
TGTGCCAGCAGTGAAGAATGGTACAGGTTCACAGATACGCAGTATTTT
CASSEEWYRFTDTQYF
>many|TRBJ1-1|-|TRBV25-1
TGTGCCAGCGGCGAAAGGGGGGCTGAAGCTTTCTTT
CASGERGAEAFF
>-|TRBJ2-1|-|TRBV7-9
TGTGCCAGCAGCAAAGAACGGGCCAAGAGGGGTCTTTACAATGAGCAGTTCTTC
CASSKERAKRGLYNEQFF
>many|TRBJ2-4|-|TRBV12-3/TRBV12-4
TGTGCCAGCAGTGACCGACGGGGCGCCAAAAACATTCAGTACTTC
CASSDRRGAKNIQYF
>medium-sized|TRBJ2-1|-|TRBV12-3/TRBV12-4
TGTGCCAGCAGTCTGGGACTTGAGCAGTTCTTC
CASSLGLEQFF
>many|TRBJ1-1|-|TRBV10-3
TGTGCCATCAGTGAAGCCCAGGGCCATACTGAAGCTTTCTTT
CAISEAQGHTEAFF
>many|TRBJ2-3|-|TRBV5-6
TGTGCCAGCAGCTTGGTTTTAGCGCCAGACACAGATACGCAGTATTTT
CASSLVLAPDTDTQYF
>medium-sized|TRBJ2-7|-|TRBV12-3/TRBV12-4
TGTGCCAGCAGTTTAGCTGAGGGGTACGAGCAGTACTTC
CASSLAEGYEQYF
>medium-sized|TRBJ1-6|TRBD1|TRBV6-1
TGTGCCAGCAGTGAGAGACAGGGACGATCACCCCTCCACTTT
CASSERQGRSPLHF
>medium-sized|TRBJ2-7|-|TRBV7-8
TGTGCCAGCAGCTTAGGCAGCAGCTCCTACGAGCAGTACTTC
CASSLGSSSYEQYF